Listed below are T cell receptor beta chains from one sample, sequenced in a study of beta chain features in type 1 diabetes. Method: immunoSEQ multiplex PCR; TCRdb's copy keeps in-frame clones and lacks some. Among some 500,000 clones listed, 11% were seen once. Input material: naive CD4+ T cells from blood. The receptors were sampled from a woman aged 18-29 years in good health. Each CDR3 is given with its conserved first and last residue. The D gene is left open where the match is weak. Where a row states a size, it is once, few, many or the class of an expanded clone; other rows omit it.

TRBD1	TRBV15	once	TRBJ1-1	CATSRGGQVNEAFF	TGTGCCACCAGCAGAGGTGGACAGGTCAATGAAGCTTTCTTT
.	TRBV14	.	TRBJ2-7	CASSKTGSSYEQYF	TGTGCCAGCAGCAAAACAGGTAGCTCCTACGAGCAGTACTTC
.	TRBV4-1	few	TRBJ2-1	CASSQVLGNNEQFF	TGCGCCAGCAGCCAAGTGTTAGGGAATAATGAGCAGTTCTTC
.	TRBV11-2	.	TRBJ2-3	CASSLAGTDTQYF	TGTGCCAGCAGCTTAGCGGGCACAGATACGCAGTATTTT
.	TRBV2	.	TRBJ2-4	CASSERLAKNIQYF	TGTGCCAGCAGTGAGCGGCTAGCCAAAAACATTCAGTACTTC
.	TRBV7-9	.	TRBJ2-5	CASSLPTRTVQETQYF	TGTGCCAGCAGCTTACCGACCCGGACAGTTCAAGAGACCCAGTACTTC
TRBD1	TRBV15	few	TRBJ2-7	CATSRDGTGNYEQYF	TGTGCCACCAGCAGAGATGGGACAGGGAACTACGAGCAGTACTTC
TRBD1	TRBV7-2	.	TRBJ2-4	CASSGSQGDIQYF	TGTGCCAGCAGCGGCTCACAGGGGGACATTCAGTACTTC
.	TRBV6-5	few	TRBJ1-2	CASSYSTEYGYTF	TGTGCCAGCAGTTACTCTACAGAGTATGGCTACACCTTC
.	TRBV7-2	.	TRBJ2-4	CASSFQGIRDWKNIQYF	TGTGCCAGCAGCTTCCAGGGAATCCGGGATTGGAAAAACATTCAGTACTTC
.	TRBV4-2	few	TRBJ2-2	CASSQDAGGSRELFF	TGTGCCAGCAGCCAAGATGCTGGGGGTTCTAGGGAGCTGTTTTTT
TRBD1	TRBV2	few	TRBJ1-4	CASSRPRDRGHEKLFF	TGTGCCAGCAGTCGCCCCCGGGACAGGGGGCATGAAAAACTGTTTTTT
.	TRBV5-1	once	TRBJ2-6	CASSSKQVLTF	TGCGCCAGCAGCTCCAAGCAGGTCCTGACTTTC
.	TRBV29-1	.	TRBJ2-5	CSGLRDSVETQYF	TGCAGCGGTCTGCGGGACAGTGTAGAGACCCAGTACTTC
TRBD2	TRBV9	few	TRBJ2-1	CASSVTASGALNEQFF	TGTGCCAGCAGCGTAACCGCTAGCGGGGCCCTTAATGAGCAGTTCTTC
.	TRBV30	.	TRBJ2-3	CAWTRSGWGTDTQYF	TGTGCCTGGACGAGATCAGGGTGGGGCACAGATACGCAGTATTTT
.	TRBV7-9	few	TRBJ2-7	CAAEKPVAVSYEQYF	TGTGCCGCTGAAAAACCGGTGGCAGTTTCCTACGAGCAGTACTTC